The present T cell receptor (beta chain) was sequenced within a study of long-term antiretroviral therapy in people with HIV. Study outcomes and limitations: ART-treated samples gained diversity yet remained below transplant donor controls.

Runs used v3.0 of the immunoSEQ assay and were done at survey level. Each sample aimed for about 35,000-50,000 sequenced T-cell genomes. The repertoire was sequenced with immunoSEQ multiplex PCR; TCRdb's copy has only in-frame clones and lacks some. The sample has under 20,000 clones; around 79% are singletons. J was trimmed by 7 bases and V by 0 bases; bases with no gene match: 6. Germline CDR1 reads SGHTA; CDR2 reads FQGNSA. The CDR3 extends over 14 amino acids. This clone was found a few times. The antigen remains undetermined. The chain employs TRBV7-2 and TRBJ2-7; 7 bases are shared with TRBD2. This receptor was taken from a man between 18 and 29 years old with HIV. The sequenced sample was unsorted PBMCs, obtained at the start of antiretroviral therapy, before treatment. The CDR3 here is CASSLAGGPGEQYF. The CDR3, as DNA: TGTGCCAGCAGCTTAGCGGGAGGGCCGGGTGAGCAGTACTTC.